What follows are 21 T cell receptor beta chains derived from one specimen sequenced in a study of radiotherapy plus CTLA-4 blockade in lung cancer. Some clones are missing from TCRdb's copy, which holds only in-frame ones; the method was immunoSEQ multiplex PCR. The data show around 82,000 clones, about 87% seen once. Sequences were derived from peripheral blood, sampled from a patient treated with radiotherapy plus ipilimumab. The receptors derive from a human donor with non-small cell lung cancer that progressed on radiotherapy plus ipilimumab.

This chain links TRBV5-5 with TRBJ2-1, with D hard to call. The V gene's germline CDR1 is SGHKS and CDR2 YYEKEE (reference sequence). The CDR3 totals 16 residues. Trimming shortened V by 0 bases and J by 0 bases, and 10 bases separated the two germline ends. The CDR3 nucleotides read TGTGCCAGCAGCTTGGACATTTTCAGCTCCTACAATGAGCAGTTCTTC. This codes for CASSLDIFSSYNEQFF.

With regard to this clone: The junction departs from the called germline gene at one end, perhaps through a read error. V gene TRBV7-2 combines with J gene TRBJ2-6; D is possibly TRBD1 (6 bases). This CDR3 comprises 15 residues. The germline V gene encodes CDR1 SGHTA and CDR2 FQGNSA. CDR3 protein: CASNLQGSGANVLTF. The CDR3 DNA reads TGTGCCAGCAACTTACAGGGCTCTGGGGCCAACGTCCTGACTTTC.

V and J are TRBV4-2 and TRBJ1-4; D gene ambiguous. Germline V gene sequence: CDR1 LGHNA, CDR2 YNFKEQ. Trimming took 5 bases from V and 10 from J, leaving 11 bases between them. This CDR3 is built from 12 residues. CDR3 residues: CASSLDLGKLFF. CDR3 sequence (DNA): TGTGCCAGCAGCTTGGATCTCGGAAAACTGTTTTTT.

This chain links TRBV12-2 with TRBJ2-1; whether TRBD1, the table's D call, matches the DNA was not checked. TRBV12-2 is a pseudogene segment. The CDR3 covers 17 residues. The chain's CDR3 is CASRFTSGTGPCNEQFF. The CDR3 nucleotides read TGTGCAAGTCGTTTCACCTCCGGGACAGGCCCTTGCAATGAGCAGTTCTTC.

The CDR3 region has the DNA TGTGCCAGCTCACCACTCGGGACAGGGGGAAATGAGCAGTTCTTC. It is translated as CASSPLGTGGNEQFF. The genes are TRBV18 and TRBJ2-1, with 11 bases lining up with TRBD1. Germline CDR1 reads KGHSH; CDR2 reads LQKENI. The CDR3 extends over 15 amino acids. The J segment lost 7 bases and the V segment lost 1 base, leaving 3 bases of the junction unmatched.

A word on this clone: The conserved phenylalanine or tryptophan is not found at the CDR3 terminus, so this likely reflects a read error. It is unclear where the CDR3 begins or ends on the DNA, so no DNA is shown, and the CDR3 is as TCRdb lists it. This chain's CDR3 is CSVGRETGTGGV. The rearrangement links TRBV29-1 to TRBJ1-2; the table gives TRBD1 as D, unverified against the DNA. Germline CDR1 SQVTM, CDR2 ANQGSEA. Termini included, the CDR3 measures 12 amino acids.

The chain has TRBV4-1 and TRBJ2-7; tentative D call: TRBD2 (7 bases). The germline V and J ends were trimmed by 6 bases and 2 bases, with 17 bases remaining between them. The CDR3 spans 15 residues. The germline gives CDR1 MGHRA, CDR2 YSYEKL. The CDR3 DNA reads TGCGCCAGCAGTCCCCAGGCGGGGGCTACCTACGAGCAGTACTTC. Protein: CASSPQAGATYEQYF.

This chain joins TRBV11-3 and TRBJ2-5; D gene uncertain. The DNA end lines up better with TRBJ2-7; the J call may be wrong. This CDR3 has 12 amino acids. Germline CDR1 is SGHNT and CDR2 is YENEEA. The CDR3 region is CASSLYGYEQYF. The CDR3 DNA reads as TGTGCCAGCAGCCTGTATGGTTACGAGCAGTACTTC.

On this clone itself: The junction departs from the called germline gene at one end, perhaps through a read error. The CDR3 coding sequence is TGTGCTAGCAGCCCCGCGGGACTAGCGGGGCAAGAGACCCAGTACTTC. Translation gives CASSPAGLAGQETQYF. The J gene is TRBJ2-5, the V gene TRBV7-7; TRBD2 matches 13 bases. CDR1 is SSHAT, CDR2 FNYEAQ, per germline (reference sequence). This CDR3 is 16 amino acids long. The variable domain in full, completed from reference TRBV7-7 and TRBJ2-5, reads GAGVSQSPRYKVTKRGQDVTLRCDPISSHATLYWYQQALGQGPEFLTYFNYEAQPDKSGLPSDRFSAERPEGSISTLTIQRTEQRDSAMYRCASSPAGLAGQETQYFGPGTRLLVL.

The chain employs TRBV7-9 and TRBJ1-2; D uncertain. CDR1 is SEHNR, CDR2 FQNEAQ, per germline (reference sequence). This CDR3 is 12 amino acids long. Trimming pared 8 bases from V and 2 bases from J, leaving 9 bases between. In DNA, the CDR3 is TGTGCCAGCCAAAGACAAAACTATGGCTACACCTTC. Translating gives CASQRQNYGYTF.

This clone was seen just once. V usage is TRBV5-8 and J usage is TRBJ1-2; a possible D gene is TRBD1 (5 bases). The CDR3 runs to 15 residues. Germline-derived CDR1 and CDR2 are SGHTS and YDEGEE. Trimming cost V 4 bases and J 2 bases, with 15 bases left between them. Written as DNA, the CDR3 is TGTGCCAGCAGCGGAAAAAGACGGGGGAACTATGGCTACACCTTC. Protein sequence: CASSGKRRGNYGYTF.

The rearrangement joins TRBV9 to TRBJ2-7; D ambiguous. Germline lookup yields CDR1 SGDLS and CDR2 YYNGEE. The CDR3 is 12 amino acids. With 0 bases removed from V and 2 bases from J, the gap between germline ends came to 3 bases. CDR3 nucleotide sequence: TGTGCCAGCAGCGTAGGGCCCTACGAGCAGTACTTC. This sequence encodes CASSVGPYEQYF. Variable domain in full (rest from reference TRBV9 and TRBJ2-7): DSGVTQTPKHLITATGQRVTLRCSPRSGDLSVYWYQQSLDQGLQFLIQYYNGEERAKGNILERFSAQQFPDLHSELNLSSLELGDSALYFCASSVGPYEQYFGPGTRLTVT.

This chain joins TRBV2 and TRBJ1-1; unclear D gene. Germline values: CDR1 SNHLY, CDR2 FYNNEI. Trimming took 4 bases from V and 8 from J, leaving 5 bases between them. The CDR3 spans 10 residues. CDR3 residues: CASSVEEAFF. In nucleotides, the CDR3 is TGTGCCAGCAGTGTGGAAGAAGCTTTCTTT.

The J gene is TRBJ2-5, the V gene TRBV11-3, with 14 bases that match TRBD2. Trimming removed 5 bases from V and 4 bases from J; junction bases left unmatched: 6. Germline V gives CDR1 SGHNT, CDR2 YENEEA. The CDR3 consists of 16 residues. CDR3 DNA sequence: TGTGCCAGCAGCCCTCGGACTAGCGGGAGGCTAGAGACCCAGTACTTC. Translation: CASSPRTSGRLETQYF. The full variable domain, completed using reference TRBV11-3 and TRBJ2-5, is EAGVVQSPRYKIIEKKQPVAFWCNPISGHNTLYWYLQNLGQGPELLIRYENEEAVDDSQLPKDRFSAERLKGVDSTLKIQPAELGDSAVYLCASSPRTSGRLETQYFGPGTRLLVL.

This clone was counted between two and nine times. The chain couples TRBV6-1 to TRBJ2-2; 10 bases align to TRBD1. Unmatched junction bases numbered 4, after V lost 5 bases and J lost 7 bases. This CDR3 has 14 amino acids. From germline, CDR1 is MNHNS and CDR2 SASEGT. CDR3 amino acids: CASSPGQGIGELFF. CDR3 DNA sequence: TGTGCCAGCAGTCCGGGACAGGGGATCGGGGAGCTGTTTTTT.

This clone showed up just once. Other DNA sequences in this sample translate to the same CDR3. This sequence joins TRBV28 and TRBJ2-5, with 7 bases lining up with TRBD1. Germline CDR1 reads MDHEN; CDR2 reads SYDVKM. Trimming removed 3 bases from V and 1 base from J; junction bases left unmatched: 2. The CDR3 totals 14 residues. CDR3 sequence (DNA): TGTGCCAGCAGTTTGTCAGGGGGCCAAGAGACCCAGTACTTC. Its protein is CASSLSGGQETQYF.

This clone was found once. The chain couples TRBV6-5 to TRBJ2-3; D unclear. The CDR3 is 16 residues long. V was shortened by 0 bases and J by 0 bases, with 10 bases between the two germline ends. Germline assignment: CDR1 MNHEY and CDR2 SVGAGI. CDR3 in DNA: TGTGCCAGCAGTTACTCGAGACGGTTTAGCACAGATACGCAGTATTTT. Protein sequence: CASSYSRRFSTDTQYF.

V usage is TRBV11-3 and J usage is TRBJ1-3; D is perhaps TRBD1 (6 bases). This CDR3 is 17 amino acids long. Germline CDR1 is SGHNT and CDR2 is YENEEA. Trimming cost V 2 bases and J 0 bases, with 14 bases left between them. CDR3 in amino acids: CASSLFGQILSGNTIYF. CDR3 nucleotide sequence: TGTGCCAGCAGCTTATTCGGACAGATCCTCTCTGGAAACACCATATATTTT.

This clone was detected only once. The chain joins TRBV6-1 to TRBJ2-7; D remains ambiguous. Trimming pared 5 bases from V and 4 bases from J, leaving 12 bases between. The CDR3 consists of 13 residues. Germline V CDR1 and CDR2: MNHNS, SASEGT. The CDR3 nucleotides read TGTGCCAGCAGTAAACTTGACGGGTACGAGCAGTACTTC. This encodes CASSKLDGYEQYF.

The chain joins TRBV14 to TRBJ2-7; D is ambiguous. This CDR3 has 15 residues. The V gene's germline CDR1 is SGHDN and CDR2 FVKESK. The ends were cut back, 3 bases at V and 2 bases at J, with 14 bases in the middle. The CDR3 loop is CASSHNPGHPYEQYF. In DNA, the CDR3 is TGTGCCAGCAGCCACAACCCGGGCCATCCCTACGAGCAGTACTTC. Looking up the rest from reference TRBV14 and TRBJ2-7 gives the full variable domain: EAGVTQFPSHSVIEKGQTVTLRCDPISGHDNLYWYRRVMGKEIKFLLHFVKESKQDESGMPNNRFLAERTGGTYSTLKVQPAELEDSGVYFCASSHNPGHPYEQYFGPGTRLTVT.

The chain joins TRBV7-9 to TRBJ2-7, with D perhaps matching TRBD1 or TRBD2 (5 bases each). Deletions cut 5 bases from V and 2 bases from J, with 16 bases between. The germline gives CDR1 SEHNR, CDR2 FQNEAQ (reference sequence). The CDR3 loop spans 15 amino acids. Written as DNA, the CDR3 is TGTGCCAGCAGCGCGACCCGGGACCCAGCCTACGAGCAGTACTTC. Encoded protein: CASSATRDPAYEQYF.